These T cell receptor beta chains were read from a single sample in a study of blood T cells in healthy people across ages. TCRdb recomputed calls from the 5' RACE reads with MiXCR, one row per CDR3 protein. The sample contains over 600,000 distinct CDR3 sequences, around three fifths of which appear only once. What was sequenced was blood. Source of these receptors: a man aged 35 to 55 in good health. Each CDR3 is given without its conserved first and last residue.

v_gene	j_gene	CDR3aa
TRBV18	TRBJ2-1	ASSPYDRNEQF
TRBV7-9	TRBJ2-5	ASSPREAGETQY
TRBV5-1	TRBJ2-1	ASGLTVGTSGTRF
TRBV5-1	TRBJ2-2	ASSLDSKGQGRNTGELF
TRBV2	TRBJ2-1	ASNDRPYNEQF
TRBV3-1	TRBJ1-6	ASSQSRTGNSPLH
TRBV20-1	TRBJ2-3	SAVSHSRDTQY
TRBV29-1	TRBJ1-1	SVDPSGTNTEAF
TRBV7-9	TRBJ2-5	ASSLVLSSGGIRETQY
TRBV18	TRBJ2-5	ASSPPSSKETQY
TRBV28	TRBJ1-2	ASSRSYGYT
TRBV9	TRBJ1-2	ASSVQGQNGYT
TRBV7-2	TRBJ2-1	ASSLQGSRTSNNEQF
TRBV18	TRBJ2-3	ASSGGQPTDTQY
TRBV27	TRBJ2-3	ASNVAGGTDTQY
TRBV20-1	TRBJ2-3	SARDHQGSDTQY
TRBV29-1	TRBJ2-1	SVAGTVSNEQF
TRBV12-3/TRBV12-4	TRBJ2-7	ASTGTSGSYEQY
TRBV25-1	TRBJ1-2	AGTIKEGIGYGYT
TRBV4-3	.	ASSPTSGSRYEQY
TRBV4-2	TRBJ2-1	ASSQPGQGLHNEQF
TRBV12-3/TRBV12-4	TRBJ2-7	ASSRNQGGDEQY
TRBV7-9	TRBJ2-3	ASSHSGVTDTQY
TRBV4-3	.	ASSPAIGLAGGEQY
TRBV6-1	TRBJ2-5	ASSALVQGTNEQY
TRBV7-2	TRBJ2-3	ASRQKDTQY
TRBV5-5	TRBJ2-7	ASRRDTGSSYEQY
TRBV4-3	TRBJ2-1	ASSGLAGGGEQF
TRBV20-1	TRBJ1-5	SAGGQGGQPQH
TRBV12-3/TRBV12-4	TRBJ2-3	ASSLESFGADTQY
TRBV6-5	TRBJ2-3	ASSYVGESTDTQY
TRBV5-1	TRBJ2-7	ASSLDFTDYEQY
TRBV27	TRBJ2-1	ASNPGQRYNEQF
TRBV6-5	TRBJ2-5	ASRTDTGSQETQY
TRBV25-1	TRBJ2-5	ASSQGSGIETQY
TRBV4-1	TRBJ2-3	ASSQDDFTSTDTQY
TRBV9	TRBJ2-5	ASSPFAGAKQETQY
TRBV6-5	TRBJ2-7	ASNPGQGFYNEQY
TRBV6-2/TRBV6-3	TRBJ2-5	ASSYRDRGLRETQY
TRBV9	TRBJ2-1	ASSVAVAGGPRPSEQF
TRBV4-3	TRBJ2-1	ASSQVLSSYNEQF
TRBV11-2	TRBJ1-2	ASSLGRIYGYT
TRBV20-1	TRBJ2-4	SAREGGVNIQY
TRBV9	TRBJ1-2	ASSDRGNYGYT
TRBV29-1	TRBJ2-7	SVASQYEQY
TRBV15	TRBJ2-3	ATSRKIAGKDTQY